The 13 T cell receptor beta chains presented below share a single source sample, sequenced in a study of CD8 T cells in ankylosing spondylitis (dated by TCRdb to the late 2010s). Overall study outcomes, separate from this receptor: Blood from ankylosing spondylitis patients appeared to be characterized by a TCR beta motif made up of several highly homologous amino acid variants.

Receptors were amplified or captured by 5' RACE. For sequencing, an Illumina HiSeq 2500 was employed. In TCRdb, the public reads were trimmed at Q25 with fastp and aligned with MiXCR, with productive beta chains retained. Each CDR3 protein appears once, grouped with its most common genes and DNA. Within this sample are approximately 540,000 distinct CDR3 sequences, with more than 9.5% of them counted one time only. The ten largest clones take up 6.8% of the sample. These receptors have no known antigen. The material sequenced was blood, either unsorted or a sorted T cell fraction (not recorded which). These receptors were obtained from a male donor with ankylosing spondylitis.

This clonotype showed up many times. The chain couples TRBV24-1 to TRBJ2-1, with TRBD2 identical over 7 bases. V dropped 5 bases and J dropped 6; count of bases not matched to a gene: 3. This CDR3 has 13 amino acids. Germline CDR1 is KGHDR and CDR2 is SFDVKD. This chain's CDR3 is CATSGLAGNEQFF. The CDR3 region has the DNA TGTGCCACCAGTGGGTTAGCGGGCAATGAGCAGTTCTTC.

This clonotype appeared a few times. Written as DNA, the CDR3 is TGTGCCACGTCGTCGATTGAGGGAAACACCATATATTTT. This gives the protein CATSSIEGNTIYF. The rearrangement links TRBV6-6 to TRBJ1-3; D not certain. V lost 10 bases to trimming and J lost 4 bases, with 14 bases between them. The CDR3 is 13 residues long. Germline V gene data show CDR1 as MNHNY and CDR2 as SVGAGI (reference sequence).

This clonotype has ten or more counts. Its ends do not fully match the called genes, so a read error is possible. CDR3 protein: CASREVVRRAGELFF. CDR3 sequence (DNA): TGTGCCAGCAGGGAAGTAGTCCGAAGGGCCGGGGAGCTGTTTTTT. The chain joins TRBV2 to TRBJ2-2; D unresolved. Per germline, CDR1 SNHLY and CDR2 FYNNEI. The CDR3 contains 15 residues.

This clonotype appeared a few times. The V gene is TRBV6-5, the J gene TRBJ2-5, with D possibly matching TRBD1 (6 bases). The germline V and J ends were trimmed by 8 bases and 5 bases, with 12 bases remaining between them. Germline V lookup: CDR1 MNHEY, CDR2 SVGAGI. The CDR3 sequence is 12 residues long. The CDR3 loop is CASRQGFETQYF. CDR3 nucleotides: TGTGCCAGCCGGCAGGGGTTTGAGACCCAGTACTTC.

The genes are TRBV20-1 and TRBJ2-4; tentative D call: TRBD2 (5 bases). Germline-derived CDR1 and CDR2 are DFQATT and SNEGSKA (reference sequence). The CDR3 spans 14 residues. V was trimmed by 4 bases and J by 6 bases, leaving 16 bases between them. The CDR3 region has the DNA TGCAGTGCTACCTTTGGGCGGGCGATAAACATTCAGTACTTC. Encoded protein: CSATFGRAINIQYF.

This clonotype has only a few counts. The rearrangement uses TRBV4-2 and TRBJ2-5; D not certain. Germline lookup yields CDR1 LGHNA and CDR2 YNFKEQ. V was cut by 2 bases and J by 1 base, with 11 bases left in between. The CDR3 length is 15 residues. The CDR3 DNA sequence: TGTGCCAGCAGCCAAATTATTGAAATCCAAGAGACCCAGTACTTC. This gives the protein CASSQIIEIQETQYF.

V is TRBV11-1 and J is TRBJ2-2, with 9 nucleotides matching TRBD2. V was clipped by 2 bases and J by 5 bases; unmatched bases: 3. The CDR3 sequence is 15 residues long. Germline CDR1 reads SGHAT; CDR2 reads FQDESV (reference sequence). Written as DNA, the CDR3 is TGTGCCAGCAGCTTACTAGCGGGATATACCGGGGAGCTGTTTTTT. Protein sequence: CASSLLAGYTGELFF.

The CDR3 spells CASSNPGLAGGRYEQYF. As DNA, the CDR3 is TGTGCCAGCAGTAACCCGGGACTAGCGGGAGGACGGTACGAGCAGTACTTC. This chain connects TRBV27 to TRBJ2-7; 15 bases map to TRBD2. Losses at the gene ends were 5 bases for V and 4 bases for J; bases not matched to a gene: 9. Germline V CDR1 and CDR2: MNHEY, SMNVEV (reference sequence). This CDR3 has 17 amino acids.

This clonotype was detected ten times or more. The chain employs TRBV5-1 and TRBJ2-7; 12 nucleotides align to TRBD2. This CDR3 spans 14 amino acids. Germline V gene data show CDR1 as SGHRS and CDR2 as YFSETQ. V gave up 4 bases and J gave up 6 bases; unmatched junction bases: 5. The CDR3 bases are TGCGCCAGCAGCCTCCAGACTAGCGGGAGCGAGCAGTACTTC. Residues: CASSLQTSGSEQYF.

For the CDR3, the DNA is TGCAGTGCTAGACTAAGTAGGGCTAGCGGGAGAGCAGATACGCAGTATTTT. Its protein is CSARLSRASGRADTQYF. This chain joins TRBV20-1 and TRBJ2-3, with 10 positions matching TRBD2. The ends lost 2 bases at V and 4 bases at J; junction bases unmatched: 12. CDR1 DFQATT and CDR2 SNEGSKA come from the germline V gene (reference sequence). The CDR3 loop spans 17 amino acids.

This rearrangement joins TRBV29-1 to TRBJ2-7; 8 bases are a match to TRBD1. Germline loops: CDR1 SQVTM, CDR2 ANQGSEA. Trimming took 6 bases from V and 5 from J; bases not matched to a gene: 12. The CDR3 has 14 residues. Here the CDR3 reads CSVAVRGRRDEQYF. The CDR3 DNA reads TGCAGCGTGGCGGTCAGGGGGCGACGGGACGAGCAGTACTTC.

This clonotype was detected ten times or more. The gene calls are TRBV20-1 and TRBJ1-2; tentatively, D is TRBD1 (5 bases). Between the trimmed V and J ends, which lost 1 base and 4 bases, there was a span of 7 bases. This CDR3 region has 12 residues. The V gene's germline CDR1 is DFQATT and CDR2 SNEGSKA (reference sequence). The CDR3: CSARVGGYGYTF. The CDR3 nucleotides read TGCAGTGCTAGAGTTGGGGGCTATGGCTACACCTTC.

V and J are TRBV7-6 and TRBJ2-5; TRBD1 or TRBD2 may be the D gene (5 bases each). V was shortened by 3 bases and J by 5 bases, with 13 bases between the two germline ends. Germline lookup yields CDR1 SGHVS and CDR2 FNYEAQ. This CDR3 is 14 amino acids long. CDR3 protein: CASSFGGRDETQYF. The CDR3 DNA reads TGTGCCAGCAGCTTTGGGGGACGGGATGAGACCCAGTACTTC.